Below, 12 T cell receptor beta chains from the same sample are listed, as sequenced in a study of blood T cell repertoires in COVID-19. Here immunoSEQ multiplex PCR was the method, and the copy in TCRdb shows in-frame clones only, minus some. The table has roughly 380,000 clones, approximately 91% seen once. Sequencing used PBMCs or T cells enriched from blood (not recorded which). The receptors derive from a woman aged 25 to 39 who had been exposed to COVID-19.

The chain is built from TRBV7-8 and TRBJ2-7; 10 nucleotides match TRBD1. Per the germline V gene, CDR1 is SGHVS and CDR2 is FQNEAQ. Losses at the gene ends were 2 bases for V and 4 bases for J; bases not matched to a gene: 5. The CDR3 is made up of 15 amino acids. The CDR3 loop reads CASSLLGQGNYEQYF. The CDR3, as DNA: TGTGCCAGCAGCTTACTGGGACAGGGGAATTACGAGCAGTACTTC.

This clone was recorded once. The genes are TRBV27 and TRBJ1-5; D perhaps matches TRBD1 (5 bases). CDR1 MNHEY and CDR2 SMNVEV come from the germline V gene (reference sequence). Trimming removed 6 bases at V and 0 bases at J, with 21 bases between. This CDR3 is built from 18 residues. DNA for the CDR3: TGTGCCAGCAGCCCGGGGGGGGTGGGACGTTTTAGCAATCAGCCCCAGCATTTT. As protein: CASSPGGVGRFSNQPQHF.

This clone has a handful of counts. CDR3 DNA sequence: TGTGCCAGCAGTTTGAACAGGGGAGGTTTAGGCTATGGCTACACCTTC. Translation: CASSLNRGGLGYGYTF. The chain has TRBV27 and TRBJ1-2; 7 bases agree with TRBD1. This CDR3 has 16 residues. CDR1 and CDR2 (germline): MNHEY, SMNVEV (reference sequence). V trimming: 3 bases; J trimming: 4 bases; junction bases outside the gene matches: 11.

The chain recombines TRBV5-1 with TRBJ2-7, with 8 bases lining up with TRBD2. V shed 4 bases and J 5 bases; nucleotides not matched to a gene: 2. The CDR3 has 12 residues. CDR1 and CDR2 from the germline V gene are SGHRS and YFSETQ. The DNA for the CDR3 is TGCGCCAGCAGCCCGGGAGGGGACGAGCAGTACTTC. Protein: CASSPGGDEQYF.

This rearrangement joins TRBV25-1 to TRBJ2-7, with a tentative D call TRBD2 (6 bases). The CDR3 has 13 residues. In germline, CDR1 is MGHDK, CDR2 SYGVNS. The V gene lost 5 bases and the J gene lost 2 bases, with 10 bases spanning the gap. This CDR3 reads CASSPGGAYEQYF. As DNA, the CDR3 is TGTGCCAGCAGTCCCGGGGGTGCCTACGAGCAGTACTTC.

The chain employs TRBV19 and TRBJ1-1; TRBD1 might be the D (5 bases). This CDR3 is 14 amino acids long. V was cut by 0 bases and J by 4 bases, with 9 bases left in between. Germline CDR1 and CDR2: LNHDA and SQIVND (reference sequence). For the CDR3, the DNA is TGTGCCAGTAGTATAGACCCCAGGGTCACTGAAGCTTTCTTT. Translated: CASSIDPRVTEAFF.

V gene TRBV2 combines with J gene TRBJ2-2; 8 bases align to TRBD2. V shed 7 bases, J shed 7 bases, and the junction held 8 bases outside the gene matches. The CDR3 is 14 residues long. Per germline, CDR1 SNHLY and CDR2 FYNNEI. The CDR3 DNA reads TGTGCCAGCAACGAGCGGGAGTTGAGCGGGGAGCTGTTTTTT. Protein: CASNERELSGELFF.

The CDR3 DNA follows: TGTGCCTGGAGCCTCACATTCTTAAGCTACACCTTC. Amino acids: CAWSLTFLSYTF. This chain joins TRBV30 and TRBJ1-2; D ambiguous. The CDR3 sequence is 12 residues long. Trimming pared 3 bases from V and 9 bases from J, leaving 14 bases between. Germline loops: CDR1 GTSNPN, CDR2 SVGIG (reference sequence). The variable domain in full, with the rest retrieved from reference TRBV30 and TRBJ1-2, is SQTIHQWPATLVQPVGSPLSLECTVEGTSNPNLYWYRQAAGRGLQLLFYSVGIGQISSEVPQNLSASRPQDRQFILSSKKLLLSDSGFYLCAWSLTFLSYTFGSGTRLTVV.

A single count supports this clone. The V gene is TRBV7-9, the J gene TRBJ2-7; 15 bases are shared with TRBD2. V lost 0 bases, J lost 7 bases, and 7 bases stayed unmatched. CDR1 and CDR2 from the germline V gene are SEHNR and FQNEAQ (reference sequence). This CDR3 contains 17 residues. In nucleotides, the CDR3 is TGTGCCAGCAGCTTAGCAGGACTAGCGGGAGGGCCGAGTGAGCAGTACTTC. It codes for CASSLAGLAGGPSEQYF.

This clone was detected once. This chain connects TRBV5-1 to TRBJ2-2, with D possibly being TRBD1 (6 bases). The germline V gene has CDR1 SGHRS and CDR2 YFSETQ. With 3 bases removed from V and 0 bases from J, the gap between germline ends came to 12 bases. This CDR3 has 16 residues. The CDR3, as DNA: TGCGCCAGCAGCTCTTCAGGGGTAGCGAACACCGGGGAGCTGTTTTTT. Translating gives CASSSSGVANTGELFF.

The V call is TRBV28, the J call TRBJ1-5; D is ambiguous. From germline, CDR1 is MDHEN and CDR2 SYDVKM. V was pared by 5 bases and J by 2 bases, with 13 bases between. The CDR3 spans 15 residues. CDR3 sequence (DNA): TGTGCCAGCAGTGGCGCCGGGGAGGGCAATCAGCCCCAGCATTTT. It yields the protein CASSGAGEGNQPQHF.

The rearrangement links TRBV27 to TRBJ1-5; D may be TRBD1 (5 bases). This CDR3 has 13 residues. The V gene lost 4 bases and the J gene lost 5 bases, with 9 bases spanning the gap. Germline-derived CDR1 and CDR2 are MNHEY and SMNVEV (reference sequence). CDR3 bases: TGTGCCAGCAGTTGGGACTTTGATCAGCCCCAGCATTTT. Its translation: CASSWDFDQPQHF.